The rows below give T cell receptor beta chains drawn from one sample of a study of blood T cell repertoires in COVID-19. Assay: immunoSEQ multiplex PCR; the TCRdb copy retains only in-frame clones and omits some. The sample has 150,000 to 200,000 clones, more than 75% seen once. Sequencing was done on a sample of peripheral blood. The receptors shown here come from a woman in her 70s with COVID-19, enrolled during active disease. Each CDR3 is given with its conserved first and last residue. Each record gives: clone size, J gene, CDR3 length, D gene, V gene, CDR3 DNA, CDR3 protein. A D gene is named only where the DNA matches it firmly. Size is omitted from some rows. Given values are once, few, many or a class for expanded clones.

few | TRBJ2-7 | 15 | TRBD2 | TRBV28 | TGTGCCAGCACCTTGGCTAGCGGGAGAGGCTACGAGCAGTACTTC | CASTLASGRGYEQYF
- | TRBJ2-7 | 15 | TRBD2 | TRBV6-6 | TGTGCCAGCAGTCCAGGACTAGCGGGATACTACGAGCAGTACTTC | CASSPGLAGYYEQYF
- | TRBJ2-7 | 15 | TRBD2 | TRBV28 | TGTGCCAGCAGTTCGCCGGGCGGGAGGGCCTACGAGCAGTACTTC | CASSSPGGRAYEQYF
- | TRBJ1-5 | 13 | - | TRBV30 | TGTGCCTGGAGTGGGGGGGGCAATCAGCCCCAGCATTTT | CAWSGGGNQPQHF
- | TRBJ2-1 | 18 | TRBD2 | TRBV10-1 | TGCGCCAGCAGTGAGCTCCCTTCTGGTAGCGGGAGCTGCAATGAGCAGTTCTTC | CASSELPSGSGSCNEQFF
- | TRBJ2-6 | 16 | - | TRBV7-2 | TGTGCCAGCAGCTTAGTTTACGGGTCTGGGGCCAACGTCCTGACTTTC | CASSLVYGSGANVLTF
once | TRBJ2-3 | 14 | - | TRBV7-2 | TGTGCCAGCAGCCCCAGAATAAGCACAGATACGCAGTATTTT | CASSPRISTDTQYF
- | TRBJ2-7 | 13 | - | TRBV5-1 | TGCGCCAGCAGCGGTTTTAGCTCCTACGAGCAGTACTTC | CASSGFSSYEQYF
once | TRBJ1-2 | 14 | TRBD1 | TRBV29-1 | TGCAGCGTTGAGGGACAGAGATCCAACTATGGCTACACCTTC | CSVEGQRSNYGYTF
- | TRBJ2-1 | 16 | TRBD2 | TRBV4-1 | TGCGCCAGCAGCCAAGTCAGACTAGCATCCTACAATGAGCAGTTCTTC | CASSQVRLASYNEQFF
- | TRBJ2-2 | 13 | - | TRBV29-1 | TGCAGCGTTGAGGGGGCTGTGGCCGGGGAGCTGTTTTTT | CSVEGAVAGELFF
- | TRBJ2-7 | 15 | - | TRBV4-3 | TGCGCCAGCAGCCAAGATCAGGGACTTGGGTACGAGCAGTACTTC | CASSQDQGLGYEQYF
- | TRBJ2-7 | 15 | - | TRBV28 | TGTGCCAGCACCTTAGGCCCCGACAGGACCTACGAGCAGTACTTC | CASTLGPDRTYEQYF
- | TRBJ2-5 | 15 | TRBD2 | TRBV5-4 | TGTGCCAGCAGTTTGACTAGCGGGATGGGTGAGACCCAGTACTTC | CASSLTSGMGETQYF
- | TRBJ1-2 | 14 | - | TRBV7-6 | TGTGCCAGCAGCTTAGCGCCAGCTAACTATGGCTACACCTTC | CASSLAPANYGYTF
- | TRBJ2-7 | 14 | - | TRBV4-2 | TGTGCCAGCAGCCAAGATCACAGAGAATACGAGCAGTACTTC | CASSQDHREYEQYF
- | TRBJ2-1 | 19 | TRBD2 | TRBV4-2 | TGTGCCAGCAGCCAAGGTGATCCGGGACTAGCGGGCCTTTACAATGAGCAGTTCTTC | CASSQGDPGLAGLYNEQFF
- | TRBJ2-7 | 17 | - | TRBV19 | TGTGCCAGTAGTCCCTCGGCCAGCCAGGTCTCCTCCTACGAGCAGTACTTC | CASSPSASQVSSYEQYF
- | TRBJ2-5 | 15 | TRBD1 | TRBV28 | TGTGCCAGCAGTTTTCCTGTGACAGGGGGAGAGACCCAGTACTTC | CASSFPVTGGETQYF
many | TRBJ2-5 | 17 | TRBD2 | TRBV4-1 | TGCGCCAGCAGCCAATTGGGGACTAGCTACGAGAGCGGGACCCAGTACTTC | CASSQLGTSYESGTQYF
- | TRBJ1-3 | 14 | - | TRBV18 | TGTGCCAGCTCACCAGACAACTCTGGAAACACCATATATTTT | CASSPDNSGNTIYF
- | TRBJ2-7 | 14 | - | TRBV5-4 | TGTGCCAGCAGCCGGGAGCAGGAGACCTACGAGCAGTACTTC | CASSREQETYEQYF
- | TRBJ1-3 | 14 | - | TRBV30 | TGTGCCTGGACTGTGGGGCCATCCGGAAACACCATATATTTT | CAWTVGPSGNTIYF
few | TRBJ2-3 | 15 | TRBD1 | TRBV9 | TGTGCCAGCAGCGTAGGGGCAGGGGGAACAGATACGCAGTATTTT | CASSVGAGGTDTQYF
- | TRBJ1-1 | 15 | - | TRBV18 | TGTGCCAGCTCACCATCTACGGTTGGGAACACTGAAGCTTTCTTT | CASSPSTVGNTEAFF
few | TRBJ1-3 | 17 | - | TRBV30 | TGTGCCTGGAGTGTATATATCGGGGGGCAAGCTGGAAACACCATATATTTT | CAWSVYIGGQAGNTIYF
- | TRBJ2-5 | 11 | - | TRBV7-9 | TGTGCCAGCACTCGGGAGGAGACCCAGTACTTC | CASTREETQYF
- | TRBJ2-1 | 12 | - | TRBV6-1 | TGTGCCAGCAGAGGGACTGGGAATGAGCAGTTCTTC | CASRGTGNEQFF
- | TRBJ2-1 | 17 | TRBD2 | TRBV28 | TGTGCCAGCAGTTTGGAGGGGCTAGCGGGTCGATACAATGAGCAGTTCTTC | CASSLEGLAGRYNEQFF
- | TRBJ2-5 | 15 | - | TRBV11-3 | TGTGCCAGCAGCTTAGGGGGAGTCCCTCAAGAGACCCAGTACTTC | CASSLGGVPQETQYF
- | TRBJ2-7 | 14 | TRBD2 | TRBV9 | TGTGCCAGCAGCGTAACTAGCGGGACCACCGAGCAGTACTTC | CASSVTSGTTEQYF
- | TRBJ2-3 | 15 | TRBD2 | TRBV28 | TGTGCCAGCAGTTCCGGGGGGGAGGGCACAGATACGCAGTATTTT | CASSSGGEGTDTQYF
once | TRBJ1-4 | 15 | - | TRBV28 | TGTGCCAGTACGACAGCTCCGTCAACTAATGAAAAACTGTTTTTT | CASTTAPSTNEKLFF
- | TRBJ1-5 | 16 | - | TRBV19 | TGTGCCAGTAGTATACAGGGGACGCGAAGCAATCAGCCCCAGCATTTT | CASSIQGTRSNQPQHF
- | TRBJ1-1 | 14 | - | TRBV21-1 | TGTGCCAGTGGGACAGGGGGATGGAACACTGAAGCTTTCTTT | CASGTGGWNTEAFF
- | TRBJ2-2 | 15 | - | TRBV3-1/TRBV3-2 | TGTGCCAGCAGCCAAGGGGCAGGTGCCACCGGGGAGCTGTTTTTT | CASSQGAGATGELFF
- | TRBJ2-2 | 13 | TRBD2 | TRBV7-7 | TGTGCTAGCAAGCGGGAGAACACCGGGGAGCTGTTTTTT | CASKRENTGELFF
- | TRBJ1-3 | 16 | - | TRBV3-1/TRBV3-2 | TGTGCCAGCAGCCAATGGTTGCAGGATAGTGGAAACACCATATATTTT | CASSQWLQDSGNTIYF
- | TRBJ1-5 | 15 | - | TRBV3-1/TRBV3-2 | TGTGCCAGCAGCCAAGACGGGAATAGCAATCAGCCCCAGCATTTT | CASSQDGNSNQPQHF
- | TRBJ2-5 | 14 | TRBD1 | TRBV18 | TGTGCCAGCTCACCCCCGGGGACAGAAGAGACCCAGTACTTC | CASSPPGTEETQYF
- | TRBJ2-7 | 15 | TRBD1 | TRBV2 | TGTGCCAGCAGGTTAACCGGGACAGGGGGGACCGAGCAGTACTTC | CASRLTGTGGTEQYF
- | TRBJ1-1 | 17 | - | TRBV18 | TGTGCCAGCTCACCCCTGGGGAGCCGGGGTTCGAACACTGAAGCTTTCTTT | CASSPLGSRGSNTEAFF
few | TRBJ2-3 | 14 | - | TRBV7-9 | TGTGCCAGCAGCTTAGTACAGATACGAGATACGCAGTATTTT | CASSLVQIRDTQYF
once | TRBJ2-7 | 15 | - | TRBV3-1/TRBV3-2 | TGTGCCAGCAGCCAAGATTGGGCCATGGGCAGCGAGCAGTACTTC | CASSQDWAMGSEQYF
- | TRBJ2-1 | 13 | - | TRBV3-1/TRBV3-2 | TGTGCCAGCAGCCATTCTGACATTACTGAGCAGTTCTTC | CASSHSDITEQFF
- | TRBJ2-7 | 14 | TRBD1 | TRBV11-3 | TGTGCCAGCAGCTTACAGGGGGCGCGTTACGAGCAGTACTTC | CASSLQGARYEQYF
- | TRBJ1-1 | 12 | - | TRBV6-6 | TGTGCCAGCACCAGGGGAGAGACTGAAGCTTTCTTT | CASTRGETEAFF
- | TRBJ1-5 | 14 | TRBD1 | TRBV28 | TGTGCCAGCAGTTTATGGGACAGGGACCAGCCCCAGCATTTT | CASSLWDRDQPQHF
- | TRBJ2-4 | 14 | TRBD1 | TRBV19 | TGTGCCAGCAGCCCTCTTGACAGGGGGCAGATTCAGTACTTC | CASSPLDRGQIQYF
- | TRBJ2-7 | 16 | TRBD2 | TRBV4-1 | TGCGCCAGCAGCCAAGATGCTTTGCGGGAGTTGGGCGAGCAGTACTTC | CASSQDALRELGEQYF
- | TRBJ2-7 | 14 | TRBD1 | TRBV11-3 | TGTGCCAGCAGCATTAGACAGGGCACCTACGAGCAGTACTTC | CASSIRQGTYEQYF
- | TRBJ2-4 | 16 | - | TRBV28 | TGTGCCAGCAGGGGGGGGGCTGCTCTAGCCAAAAACATTCAGTACTTC | CASRGGAALAKNIQYF